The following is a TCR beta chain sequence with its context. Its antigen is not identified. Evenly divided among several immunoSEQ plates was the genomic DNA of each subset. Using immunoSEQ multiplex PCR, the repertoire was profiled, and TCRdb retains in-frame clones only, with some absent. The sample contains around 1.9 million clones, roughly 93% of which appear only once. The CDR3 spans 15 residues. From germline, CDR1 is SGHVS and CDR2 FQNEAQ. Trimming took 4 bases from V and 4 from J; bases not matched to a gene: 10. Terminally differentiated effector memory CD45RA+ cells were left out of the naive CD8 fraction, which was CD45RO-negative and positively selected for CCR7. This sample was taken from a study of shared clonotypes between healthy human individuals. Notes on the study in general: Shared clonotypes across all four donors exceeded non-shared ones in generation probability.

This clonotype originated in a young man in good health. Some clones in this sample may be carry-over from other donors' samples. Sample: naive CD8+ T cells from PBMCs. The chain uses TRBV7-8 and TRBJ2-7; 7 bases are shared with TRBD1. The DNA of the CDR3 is TGTGCCAGCAGCTCCCGGGACAGCCATTTATACGAGCAGTACTTC. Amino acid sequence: CASSSRDSHLYEQYF.